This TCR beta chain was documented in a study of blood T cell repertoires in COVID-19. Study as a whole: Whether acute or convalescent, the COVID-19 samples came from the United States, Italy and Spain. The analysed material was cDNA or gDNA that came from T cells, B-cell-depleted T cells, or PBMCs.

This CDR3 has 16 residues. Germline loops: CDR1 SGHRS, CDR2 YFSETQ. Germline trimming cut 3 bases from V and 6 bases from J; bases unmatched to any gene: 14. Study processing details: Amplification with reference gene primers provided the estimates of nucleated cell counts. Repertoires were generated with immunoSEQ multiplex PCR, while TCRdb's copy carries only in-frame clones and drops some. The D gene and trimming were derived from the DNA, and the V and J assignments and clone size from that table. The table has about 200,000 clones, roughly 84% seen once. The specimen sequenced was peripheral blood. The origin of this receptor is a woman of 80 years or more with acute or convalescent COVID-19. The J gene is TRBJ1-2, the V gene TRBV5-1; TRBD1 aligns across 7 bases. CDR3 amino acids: CASSSRATGNPNGYTF. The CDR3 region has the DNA TGCGCCAGCAGCTCCCGGGCGACAGGGAACCCCAATGGCTACACCTTC.